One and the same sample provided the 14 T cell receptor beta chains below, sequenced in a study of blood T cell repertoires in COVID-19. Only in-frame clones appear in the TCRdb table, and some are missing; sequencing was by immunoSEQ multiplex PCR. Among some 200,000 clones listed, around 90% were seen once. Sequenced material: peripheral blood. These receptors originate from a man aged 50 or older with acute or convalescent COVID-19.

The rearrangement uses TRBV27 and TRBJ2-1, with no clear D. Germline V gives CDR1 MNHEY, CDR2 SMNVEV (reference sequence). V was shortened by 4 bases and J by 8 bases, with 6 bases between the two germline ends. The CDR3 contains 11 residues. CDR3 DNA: TGTGCCAGCAGTTCACTGCATGAGCAGTTCTTC. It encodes CASSSLHEQFF.

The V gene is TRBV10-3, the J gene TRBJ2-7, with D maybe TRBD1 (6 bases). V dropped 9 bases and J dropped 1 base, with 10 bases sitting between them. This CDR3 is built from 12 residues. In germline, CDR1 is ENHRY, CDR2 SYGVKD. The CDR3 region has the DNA TGTGCCATATCAGGGGCGTCCTACGAGCAGTACTTC. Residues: CAISGASYEQYF.

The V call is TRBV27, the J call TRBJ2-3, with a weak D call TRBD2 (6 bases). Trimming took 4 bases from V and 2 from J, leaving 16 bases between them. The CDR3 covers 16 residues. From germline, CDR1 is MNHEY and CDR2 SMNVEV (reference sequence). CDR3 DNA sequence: TGTGCCAGCAGTTCTACGCGGGACCTTCTCACAGATACGCAGTATTTT. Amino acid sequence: CASSSTRDLLTDTQYF.

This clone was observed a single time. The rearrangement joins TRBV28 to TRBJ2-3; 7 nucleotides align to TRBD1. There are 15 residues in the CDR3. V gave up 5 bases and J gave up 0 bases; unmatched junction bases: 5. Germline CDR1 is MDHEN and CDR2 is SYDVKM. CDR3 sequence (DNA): TGTGCCAGCAGTGGGACAGCTTCTAGCACAGATACGCAGTATTTT. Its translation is CASSGTASSTDTQYF.

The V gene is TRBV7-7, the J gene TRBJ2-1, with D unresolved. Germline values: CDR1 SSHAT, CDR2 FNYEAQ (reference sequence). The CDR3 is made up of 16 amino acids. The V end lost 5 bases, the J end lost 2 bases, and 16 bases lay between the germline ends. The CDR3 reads CASSPPGLVAYNEQFF. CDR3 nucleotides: TGTGCCAGCAGCCCCCCCGGCCTAGTAGCCTACAATGAGCAGTTCTTC.

CDR3 in amino acids: CASSGTSGGADTQYF. For the CDR3, the DNA is TGTGCCAGCAGCGGGACTAGCGGGGGGGCAGATACGCAGTATTTT. This chain uses TRBV6-5 with TRBJ2-3; TRBD2 agrees at 16 bases. This CDR3 contains 15 residues. V lost 6 bases, J lost 4 bases, and 1 base stayed unmatched. CDR1 is MNHEY, CDR2 SVGAGI, per germline.

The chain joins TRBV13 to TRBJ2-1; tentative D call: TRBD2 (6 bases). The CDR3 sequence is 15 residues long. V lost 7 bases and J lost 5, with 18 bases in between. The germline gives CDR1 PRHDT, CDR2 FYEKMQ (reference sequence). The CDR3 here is CASNPGGSFNNEQFF. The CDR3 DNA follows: TGTGCCAGCAACCCCGGGGGTAGTTTTAACAATGAGCAGTTCTTC.

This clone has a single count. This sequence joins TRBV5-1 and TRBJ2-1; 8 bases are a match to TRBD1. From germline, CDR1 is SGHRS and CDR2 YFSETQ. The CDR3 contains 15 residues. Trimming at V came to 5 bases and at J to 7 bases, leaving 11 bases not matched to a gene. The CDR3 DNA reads TGCGCCAGCAGGCCAGGGGGCTCAACGATGAATGAGCAGTTCTTC. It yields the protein CASRPGGSTMNEQFF.

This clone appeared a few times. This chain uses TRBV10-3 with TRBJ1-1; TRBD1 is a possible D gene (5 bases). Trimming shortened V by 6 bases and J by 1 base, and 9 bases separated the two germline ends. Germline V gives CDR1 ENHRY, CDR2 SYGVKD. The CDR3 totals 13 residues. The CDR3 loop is CAIRDKQNTEAFF. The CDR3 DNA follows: TGTGCCATCAGGGACAAACAGAACACTGAAGCTTTCTTT.

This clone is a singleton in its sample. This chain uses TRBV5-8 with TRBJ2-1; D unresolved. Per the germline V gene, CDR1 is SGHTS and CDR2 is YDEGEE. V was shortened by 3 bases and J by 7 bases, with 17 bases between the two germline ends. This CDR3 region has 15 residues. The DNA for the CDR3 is TGTGCCAGCAGCTCCGGTCACTTAGCCGTGAATGAGCAGTTCTTC. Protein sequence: CASSSGHLAVNEQFF.

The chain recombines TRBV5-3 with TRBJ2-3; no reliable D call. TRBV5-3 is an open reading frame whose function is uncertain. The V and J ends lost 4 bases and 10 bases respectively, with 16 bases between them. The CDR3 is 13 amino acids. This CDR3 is CARSRGSKPSQYF. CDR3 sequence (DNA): TGTGCCAGAAGCAGAGGTAGCAAACCGTCGCAGTATTTT.

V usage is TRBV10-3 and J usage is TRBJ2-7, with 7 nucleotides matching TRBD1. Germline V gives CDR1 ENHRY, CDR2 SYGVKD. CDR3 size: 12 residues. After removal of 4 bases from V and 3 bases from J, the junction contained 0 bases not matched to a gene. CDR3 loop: CAISGTGYEQYV. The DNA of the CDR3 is TGTGCCATCAGTGGGACAGGCTACGAGCAGTACGTC.

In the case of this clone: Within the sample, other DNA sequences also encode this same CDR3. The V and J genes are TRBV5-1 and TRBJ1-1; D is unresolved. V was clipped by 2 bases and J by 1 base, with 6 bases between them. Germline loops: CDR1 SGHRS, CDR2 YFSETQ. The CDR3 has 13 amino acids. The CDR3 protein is CASSFSGNTEAFF. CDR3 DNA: TGCGCCAGCAGCTTTTCAGGGAACACTGAAGCTTTCTTT.

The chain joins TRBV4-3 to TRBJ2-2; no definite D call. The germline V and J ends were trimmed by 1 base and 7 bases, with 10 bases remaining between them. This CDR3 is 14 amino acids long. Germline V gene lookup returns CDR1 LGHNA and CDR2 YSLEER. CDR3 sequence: CASSQARAFGELFF. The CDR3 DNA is TGCGCCAGCAGCCAAGCTCGAGCGTTCGGGGAGCTGTTTTTT.